These 5 T cell receptor beta chains came from one sample sequenced in a study of blood T cell repertoires in COVID-19. Profiling relied on immunoSEQ multiplex PCR, and the TCRdb table lists in-frame clones only, not all of them. The table includes 180,000 or so clones, 70% to 90% detected once. Sequenced sample: peripheral blood. The source of these receptors is a man between 18 and 35 years old with acute or convalescent COVID-19.

The chain combines TRBV7-9 with TRBJ2-1, with TRBD2 identical over 8 bases. Trimming took 6 bases from V and 3 from J; bases not matched to a gene: 19. From germline, CDR1 is SEHNR and CDR2 FQNEAQ (reference sequence). The CDR3 totals 19 residues. The CDR3 coding sequence is TGTGCCAGCAGGGCGAATTCGGGGGGGCCTAGTTCTTACTACAATGAGCAGTTCTTC. Translating gives CASRANSGGPSSYYNEQFF.

This chain connects TRBV7-6 to TRBJ1-2, with 11 nucleotides matching TRBD1. Germline loops: CDR1 SGHVS, CDR2 FNYEAQ. The junction had 9 bases not matched to a gene; V was cut back by 7 bases and J by 8 bases. CDR3 length: 14 residues. The CDR3 DNA reads TGTGCCAGCAACCCCGGGACAGGGGGAGACGGCTACACCTTC. Translation gives CASNPGTGGDGYTF.

In its sample, this clone was seen a few times. The gene calls are TRBV27 and TRBJ1-1; TRBD1 aligns across 7 bases. J was trimmed by 8 bases and V by 2 bases; bases with no gene match: 5. Germline V gene lookup returns CDR1 MNHEY and CDR2 SMNVEV (reference sequence). CDR3 length equals 13 residues. The DNA of the CDR3 is TGTGCCAGCAGTTTAAGGGGGCCGGGGGAAGCTTTCTTT. As protein: CASSLRGPGEAFF.

This chain joins TRBV6-5 and TRBJ1-1, with TRBD1 matching 8 bases. Per germline, CDR1 MNHEY and CDR2 SVGAGI. This CDR3 has 13 amino acids. Trimming cost V 5 bases and J 6 bases; bases outside gene matches: 5. In DNA, the CDR3 is TGTGCCAGCAGTCCGACAGGGGTCCCTGAAGCTTTCTTT. It is translated as CASSPTGVPEAFF.

V and J are TRBV2 and TRBJ1-2; a possible D gene is TRBD1 (6 bases). The V end was cut by 5 bases, the J end by 4 bases, with 17 bases between. Germline loops: CDR1 SNHLY, CDR2 FYNNEI. The CDR3 loop spans 15 amino acids. CDR3 loop: CASSQPTGFGYGYTF. CDR3 nucleotide sequence: TGTGCCAGCAGTCAGCCGACAGGTTTCGGCTATGGCTACACCTTC.